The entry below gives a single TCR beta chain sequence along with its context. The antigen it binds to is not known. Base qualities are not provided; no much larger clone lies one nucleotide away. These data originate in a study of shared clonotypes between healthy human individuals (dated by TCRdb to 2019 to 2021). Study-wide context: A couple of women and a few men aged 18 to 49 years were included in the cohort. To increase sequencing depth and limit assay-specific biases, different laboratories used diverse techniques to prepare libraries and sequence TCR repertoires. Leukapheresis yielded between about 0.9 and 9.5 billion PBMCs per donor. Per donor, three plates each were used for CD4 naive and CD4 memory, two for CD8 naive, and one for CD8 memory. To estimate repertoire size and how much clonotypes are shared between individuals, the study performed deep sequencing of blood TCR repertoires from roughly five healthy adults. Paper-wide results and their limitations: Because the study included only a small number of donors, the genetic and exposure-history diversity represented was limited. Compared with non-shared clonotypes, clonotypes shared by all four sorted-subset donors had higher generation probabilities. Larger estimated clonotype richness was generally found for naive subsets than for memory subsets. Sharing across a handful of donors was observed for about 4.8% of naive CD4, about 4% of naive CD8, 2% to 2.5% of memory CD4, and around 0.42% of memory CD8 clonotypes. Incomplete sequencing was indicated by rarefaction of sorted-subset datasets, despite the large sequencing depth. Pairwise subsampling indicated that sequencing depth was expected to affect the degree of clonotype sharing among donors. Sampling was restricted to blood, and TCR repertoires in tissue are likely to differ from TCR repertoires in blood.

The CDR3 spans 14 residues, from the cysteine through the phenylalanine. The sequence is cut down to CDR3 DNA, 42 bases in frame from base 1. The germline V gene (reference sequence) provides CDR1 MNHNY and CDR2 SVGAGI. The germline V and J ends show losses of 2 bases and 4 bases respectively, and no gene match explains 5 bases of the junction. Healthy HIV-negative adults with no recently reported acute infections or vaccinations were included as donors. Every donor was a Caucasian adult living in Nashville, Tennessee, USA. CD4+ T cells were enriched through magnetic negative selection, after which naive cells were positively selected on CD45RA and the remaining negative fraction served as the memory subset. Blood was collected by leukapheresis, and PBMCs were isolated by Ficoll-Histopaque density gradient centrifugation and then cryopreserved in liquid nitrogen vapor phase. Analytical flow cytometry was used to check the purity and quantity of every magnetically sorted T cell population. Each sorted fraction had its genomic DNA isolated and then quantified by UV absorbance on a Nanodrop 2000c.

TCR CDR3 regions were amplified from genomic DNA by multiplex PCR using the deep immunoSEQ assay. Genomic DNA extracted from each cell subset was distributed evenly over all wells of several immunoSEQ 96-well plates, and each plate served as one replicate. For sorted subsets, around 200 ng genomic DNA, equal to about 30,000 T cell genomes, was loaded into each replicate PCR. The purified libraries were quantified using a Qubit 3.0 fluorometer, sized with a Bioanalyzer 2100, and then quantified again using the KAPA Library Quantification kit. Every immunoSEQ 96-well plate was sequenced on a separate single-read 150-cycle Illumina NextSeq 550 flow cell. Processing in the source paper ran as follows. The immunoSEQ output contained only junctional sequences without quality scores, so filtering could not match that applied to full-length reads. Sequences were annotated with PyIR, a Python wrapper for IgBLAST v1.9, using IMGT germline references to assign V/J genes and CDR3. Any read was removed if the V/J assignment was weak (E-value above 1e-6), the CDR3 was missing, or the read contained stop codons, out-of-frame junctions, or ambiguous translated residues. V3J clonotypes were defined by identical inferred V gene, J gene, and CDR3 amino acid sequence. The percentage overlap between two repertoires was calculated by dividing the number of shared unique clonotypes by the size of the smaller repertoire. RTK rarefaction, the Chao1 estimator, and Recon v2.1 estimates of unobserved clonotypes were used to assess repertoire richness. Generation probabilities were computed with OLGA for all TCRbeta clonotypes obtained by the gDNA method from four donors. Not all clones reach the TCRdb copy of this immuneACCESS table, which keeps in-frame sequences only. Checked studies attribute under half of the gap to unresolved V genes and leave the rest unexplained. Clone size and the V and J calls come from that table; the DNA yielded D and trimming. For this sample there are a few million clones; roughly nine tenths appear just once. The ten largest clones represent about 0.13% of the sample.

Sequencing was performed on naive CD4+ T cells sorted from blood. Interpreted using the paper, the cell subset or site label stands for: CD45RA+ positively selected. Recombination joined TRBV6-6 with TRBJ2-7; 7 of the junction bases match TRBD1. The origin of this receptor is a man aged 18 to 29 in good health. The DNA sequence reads TGTGCCAGCAGTTACGAACAGGGGACATACGAGCAGTACTTC. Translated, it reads CASSYEQGTYEQYF.